The clone carrying this T cell receptor beta chain was picked up one time. The sample comes from a study of CD8 T cells in Susac syndrome. Trimming pared 8 bases from V and 1 base from J, leaving 11 bases between. The CDR3 extends over 13 amino acids. CDR1 is MNHNS, CDR2 SASEGT, per germline. Random hexamers served to reverse transcribe roughly 0.45 to 1 ug RNA. Amplification of TCR beta CDR3 spanned 54 Vbeta and 13 Jbeta via immunoSEQ multiplex PCR. TCRdb re-called the immunoSEQ multiplex PCR reads with MiXCR, one entry per CDR3 protein. The sample includes roughly 190,000 distinct CDR3 sequences, 90% to 95% of them seen just once.

This chain joins TRBV6-1 and TRBJ1-1; D is undetermined. The clonotype was recovered from a human donor with Susac syndrome. Sequenced sample: CD4+ T cells from PBMCs. CDR3: CASSSQPNTEAFF. CDR3 bases: TGTGCCAGCTCAAGCCAGCCGAACACTGAAGCTTTCTTT.